This entry concerns a single T cell receptor (beta chain). CDR3 length: 15 amino acids. Germline-derived CDR1 and CDR2 are MNHEY and SVGEGT. V lost 0 bases to trimming and J lost 7 bases, with 16 bases between them. The data were taken from a study of control samples from healthy donors and cancer patients. TCRdb's copy holds only in-frame clones and misses some; the assay was immunoSEQ multiplex PCR. The sample includes about 70,000 clones, over 90% seen only once; the top ten take approximately 3%. The sequenced material came from blood. The receptor's source is a young woman in good health. The rearrangement links TRBV6-2 or TRBV6-3 to TRBJ2-7; TRBD1 might be the D (6 bases). The CDR3 DNA reads as TGTGCCAGCAGTTACTCCCTCAACTCAGGGGATGAGCAGTACTTC. Its translation is CASSYSLNSGDEQYF.